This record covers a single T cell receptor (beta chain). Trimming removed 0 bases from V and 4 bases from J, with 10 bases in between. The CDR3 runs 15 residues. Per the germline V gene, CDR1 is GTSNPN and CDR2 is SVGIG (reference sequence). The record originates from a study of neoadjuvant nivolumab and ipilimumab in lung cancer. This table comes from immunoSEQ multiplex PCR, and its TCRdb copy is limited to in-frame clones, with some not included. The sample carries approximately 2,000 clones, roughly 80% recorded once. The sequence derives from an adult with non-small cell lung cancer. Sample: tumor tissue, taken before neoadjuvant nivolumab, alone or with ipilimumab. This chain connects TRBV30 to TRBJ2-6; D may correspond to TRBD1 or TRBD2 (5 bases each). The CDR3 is CAWSVLGTGANVLTF. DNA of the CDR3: TGTGCCTGGAGTGTACTCGGGACCGGGGCCAACGTCCTGACTTTC.